These T cell receptor beta chains were read from a single sample in a study of T-cell reconstitution after alpha-beta-depleted transplantation in children. Via MiXCR, TCRdb re-called the PCR reads, giving one row per CDR3 protein. The table shows hundreds of thousands of distinct CDR3 sequences, with over 10% occurring only once. The sequencing here drew on PBMCs, mostly from graft donor cells, taken 360 days after TCRalphabeta/CD19-depleted stem cell transplant. The receptors here all came from a male patient between 10 and 17 years old who had a stem cell transplant for acute myeloid leukemia, so the T cells may come from the graft donor. The CDR3 runs from the conserved cysteine through the conserved F or W. A D gene is named only where the DNA matches it firmly. The size entry is marked missing in some rows and otherwise reads once, few, many or a size class.

j_call	d_call	v_call	clone_size	cdr3_aa	cdr3_nt
TRBJ1-1	.	TRBV5-5	few	CASSLGVGEAFF	TGTGCCAGCAGCTTGGGGGTAGGAGAAGCTTTCTTT
TRBJ2-7	TRBD2	TRBV6-2/TRBV6-3	.	CASSYSGSGNEQYF	TGTGCCAGCAGTTACTCGGGTAGCGGGAACGAGCAGTACTTC
TRBJ2-1	TRBD2	TRBV5-6	few	CASSPRLAGMNNEQFF	TGTGCCAGCAGCCCCCGACTAGCGGGAATGAACAATGAGCAGTTCTTC
TRBJ2-1	.	TRBV4-3	.	CASSQDWGGSEQFF	TGCGCCAGCAGCCAAGATTGGGGCGGGTCCGAGCAGTTCTTC
TRBJ2-1	TRBD2	TRBV6-4	few	CASSDSQFRLAGEGNEQFF	TGTGCCAGCAGTGACAGCCAATTCAGACTAGCGGGAGAGGGGAATGAGCAGTTCTTC
TRBJ2-4	.	TRBV5-4	few	CASSFKYF	TGTGCCAGCAGCTTTAAGTACTTC
TRBJ2-1	TRBD2	TRBV5-1	few	CASSSTPELQKKAGEGNEQFF	TGCGCCAGCAGCTCAACCCCAGAGCTACAGAAAAAAGCGGGAGAGGGGAATGAGCAGTTCTTC
TRBJ2-7	.	TRBV9	.	CASSVEDVGSYEQYF	TGTGCCAGCAGCGTAGAGGATGTGGGTTCCTACGAGCAGTACTTC
TRBJ2-7	.	TRBV4-2	.	CASSQDKVDFGEQYF	TGTGCCAGCAGCCAAGATAAGGTAGACTTTGGCGAGCAGTACTTC
TRBJ1-1	.	TRBV7-9	many	CASSLASGNTEAFF	TGTGCCAGCAGCTTAGCATCGGGGAACACTGAAGCTTTCTTT
TRBJ2-2	.	TRBV3-1	few	CASSQGDAGELFF	TGTGCCAGCAGCCAAGGGGACGCCGGGGAGCTGTTTTTT
TRBJ2-2	TRBD2	TRBV20-1	.	CSLAGMNTGELFF	TGCAGTTTAGCGGGAATGAACACCGGGGAGCTGTTTTTT
TRBJ2-5	.	TRBV28	.	CASSLRPSYETQYF	TGTGCCAGCAGTTTAAGGCCCTCGTACGAGACCCAGTACTTC
TRBJ2-7	.	TRBV5-1	few	CASSQGDGYEQYF	TGCGCCAGCAGCCAAGGGGACGGCTACGAGCAGTACTTC
TRBJ2-5	.	TRBV7-9	.	CASSSPDGRDQETQYF	TGTGCCAGCAGCTCCCCGGACGGAAGAGACCAAGAGACCCAGTACTTC
TRBJ2-5	.	TRBV15	many	CATSAPGITGLPPKYQETQYF	TGTGCCACCAGCGCTCCCGGGATAACAGGATTACCTCCCAAGTACCAAGAGACCCAGTACTTC
TRBJ2-7	TRBD1	TRBV29-1	few	CSVGGGWGEQYF	TGCAGCGTTGGAGGGGGCTGGGGGGAGCAGTACTTC
TRBJ2-2	.	TRBV29-1	.	CSVAVHRATGELFF	TGCAGCGTTGCTGTCCACAGGGCCACCGGGGAGCTGTTTTTT
TRBJ2-2	.	TRBV25-1	.	CASSESGITGPGELFF	TGTGCCAGCAGTGAATCCGGGATCACGGGACCCGGGGAGCTGTTTTTT
TRBJ2-7	.	TRBV7-2	few	CASSLVVRPDRIEQYF	TGTGCCAGCAGCTTAGTAGTACGGCCGGATAGGATCGAGCAGTACTTC
TRBJ2-1	.	TRBV6-2/TRBV6-3	.	CASSYSWDSYNEQFF	TGTGCCAGCAGTTACTCTTGGGACTCTTACAATGAGCAGTTCTTC
TRBJ2-5	.	TRBV5-1	few	CASSLDRVWGETQYF	TGCGCCAGCAGCTTGGACAGGGTGTGGGGAGAGACCCAGTACTTC
TRBJ1-4	.	TRBV24-1	few	CATSDPQQGPNEKLFF	TGTGCCACCAGTGATCCGCAACAGGGCCCTAATGAAAAACTGTTTTTT
TRBJ2-7	.	TRBV6-2/TRBV6-3	few	CASSYPGTFEQYF	TGTGCCAGCAGTTACCCAGGGACCTTCGAGCAGTACTTC
TRBJ2-7	TRBD2	TRBV5-4	few	CASSSRTGGPYEQYF	TGTGCCAGCAGCTCGAGGACGGGAGGGCCCTACGAGCAGTACTTC
TRBJ2-6	.	TRBV18	few	CASSPGGRISGANVLTF	TGTGCCAGCTCACCAGGAGGCAGGATCTCTGGGGCCAACGTCCTGACTTTC